One T cell receptor beta chain is described in this entry. These data are taken from a study of blood T cell repertoires in COVID-19. Across the whole study: Samples taken during acute and convalescent COVID-19 were collected in the United States, Italy and Spain. PBMCs, B-cell-depleted T cells, or T cells provided the cDNA or gDNA that made up the material.

Original analysis: Estimated nucleated cell counts came from reference gene primer amplification. Libraries were prepared by immunoSEQ multiplex PCR; TCRdb keeps only in-frame clonotypes and omits some of them. The DNA was the basis for D and trimming; V, J and clone size are from that table. Here the sample spans about 330,000 clones, over 75% being singletons. The material sequenced was peripheral blood. The origin of this receptor is a woman in her 50s with active or convalescent COVID-19.

The CDR3 sequence is CASTRDSAYSSYNEQFF. The CDR3 DNA reads as TGCGCCAGCACCCGGGACAGCGCCTACAGCTCCTACAATGAGCAGTTCTTC. The chain combines TRBV5-1 with TRBJ2-1; 7 bases match TRBD1. CDR1 is SGHRS and CDR2 is YFSETQ in the germline V gene. The V gene end was trimmed by 6 bases and the J gene end by 0 bases; junction bases not matched to a gene: 12. This CDR3 spans 17 amino acids.